This T cell receptor beta chain was identified in a study of memory CD4+ T cells and cytomegalovirus serostatus. Findings and limits, study-wide: Each of 55 to 80 CMV-associated TCRbeta sequences occurred in one to five individuals.

As concerns this clone: No antigen is known for it.

The sort gate was single viable CD3+CD4+CD8-CD45RO+ cells for memory CD4+ T cells. Germline CDR1 and CDR2: SGHTA and FQGNSA. The CDR3 spans 11 residues. V gave up 4 bases and J gave up 4 bases, with 4 bases separating them. Profiled with immunoSEQ multiplex PCR; TCRdb holds only in-frame clones, not every one. In the table there are 50,000 to 65,000 clones, approximately 71% of which are singletons. This receptor was taken from an adult in good health and CMV-seronegative. The chain carries TRBV7-2 and TRBJ2-5, with D hard to call. Material for sequencing was memory CD4+ T cells from blood. The CDR3 is CASSSRETQYF. DNA of the CDR3: TGTGCCAGCAGCTCCCGAGAGACCCAGTACTTC. The entire variable domain, with the rest obtained from reference TRBV7-2 and TRBJ2-5, is as follows: GAGVSQSPSNKVTEKGKDVELRCDPISGHTALYWYRQSLGQGLEFLIYFQGNSAPDKSGLPSDRFSAERTGGSVSTLTIQRTQQEDSAVYLCASSSRETQYFGPGTRLLVL.